This T cell receptor (beta chain) was sequenced during a study of blood T cell repertoires in COVID-19. Looking at the study overall: There were acute and convalescent COVID-19 samples, and they came from the United States, Italy and Spain. T cells, B-cell-depleted T cells, or PBMCs provided the cDNA or gDNA that served as material.

V was pared by 3 bases and J by 8 bases, with 5 bases between. Germline values: CDR1 SGHTA, CDR2 FQGNSA. The CDR3 is 11 amino acids. Authors' processing steps: Counts of nucleated cells, estimated from reference gene primer amplification, were obtained. The table came from immunoSEQ multiplex PCR; TCRdb's copy has only in-frame clones and leaves some out. V, J and clone size were drawn from that table, and D and trimming were deduced from the DNA. The sample records about 55,000 clones, around nine tenths being singletons. The V and J genes are TRBV7-2 and TRBJ2-1, with D hard to call. The sample comprised peripheral blood. This TCR derives from an elderly man with acute or convalescent COVID-19. CDR3 DNA sequence: TGTGCCAGCAGCTTTCGAGATGAGCAGTTCTTC. It translates to CASSFRDEQFF. Full variable domain (remainder filled in from reference TRBV7-2 and TRBJ2-1): GAGVSQSPSNKVTEKGKDVELRCDPISGHTALYWYRQSLGQGLEFLIYFQGNSAPDKSGLPSDRFSAERTGGSVSTLTIQRTQQEDSAVYLCASSFRDEQFFGPGTRLTVL.